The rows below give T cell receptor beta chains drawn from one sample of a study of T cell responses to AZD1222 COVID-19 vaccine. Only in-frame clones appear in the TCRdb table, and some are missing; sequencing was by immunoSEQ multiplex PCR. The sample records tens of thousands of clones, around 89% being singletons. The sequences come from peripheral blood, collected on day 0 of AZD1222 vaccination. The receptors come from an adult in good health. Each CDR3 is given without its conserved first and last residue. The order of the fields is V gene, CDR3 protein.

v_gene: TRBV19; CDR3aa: ASSGDSYEQY
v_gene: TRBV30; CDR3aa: AWSVPWGLNQPQH
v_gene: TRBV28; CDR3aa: ASSLWGRDRGYNSPLH
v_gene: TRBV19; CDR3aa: ASSITRGQGEQPQH
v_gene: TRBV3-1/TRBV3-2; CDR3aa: ASSLTLSSYNSPLH
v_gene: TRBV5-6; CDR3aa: ASNPGPLNYGYT
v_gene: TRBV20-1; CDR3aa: SASPMPSGDSYNEQF
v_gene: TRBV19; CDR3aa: ASSIGAQGAEQF
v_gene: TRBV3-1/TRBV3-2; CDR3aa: ASSLRTRNTEAF
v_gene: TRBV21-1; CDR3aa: ASSKECGNGYT
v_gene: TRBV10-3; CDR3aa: AIRAGVLNTGELF
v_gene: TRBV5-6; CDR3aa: ASSWVTGTSEQY
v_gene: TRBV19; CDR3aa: ASSIRWMGENEQF
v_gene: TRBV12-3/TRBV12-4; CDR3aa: ASTLAGGQPQH
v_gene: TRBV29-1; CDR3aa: SVEVGARGTEAF
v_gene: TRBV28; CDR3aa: ASSLQGQRNEQY
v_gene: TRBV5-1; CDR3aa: ASSLRENTEAF